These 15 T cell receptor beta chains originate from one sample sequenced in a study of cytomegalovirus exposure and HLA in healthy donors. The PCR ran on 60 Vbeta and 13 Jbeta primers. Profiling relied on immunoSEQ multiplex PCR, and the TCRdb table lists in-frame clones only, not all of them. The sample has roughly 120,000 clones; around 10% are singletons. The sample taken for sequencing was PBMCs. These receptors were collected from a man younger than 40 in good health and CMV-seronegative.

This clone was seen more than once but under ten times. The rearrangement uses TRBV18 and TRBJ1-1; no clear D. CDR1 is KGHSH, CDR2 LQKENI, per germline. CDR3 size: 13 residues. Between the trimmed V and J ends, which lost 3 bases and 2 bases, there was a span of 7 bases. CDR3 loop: CASSPLVNTEAFF. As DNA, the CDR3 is TGTGCCAGCTCACCCCTCGTTAACACTGAAGCTTTCTTT.

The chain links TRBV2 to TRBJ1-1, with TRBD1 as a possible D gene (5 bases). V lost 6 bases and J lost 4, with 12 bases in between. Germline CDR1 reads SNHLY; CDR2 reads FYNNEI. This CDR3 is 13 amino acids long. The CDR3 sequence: CASRGGYGTEAFF. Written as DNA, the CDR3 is TGTGCCAGCAGGGGGGGATACGGCACTGAAGCTTTCTTT.

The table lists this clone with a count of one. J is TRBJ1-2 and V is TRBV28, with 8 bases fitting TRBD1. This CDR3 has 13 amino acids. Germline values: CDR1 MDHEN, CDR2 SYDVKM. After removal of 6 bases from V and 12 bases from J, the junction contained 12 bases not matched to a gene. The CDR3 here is CASRPWDRLLHTF. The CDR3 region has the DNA TGTGCCAGCAGACCTTGGGACAGGCTCCTTCACACCTTC.

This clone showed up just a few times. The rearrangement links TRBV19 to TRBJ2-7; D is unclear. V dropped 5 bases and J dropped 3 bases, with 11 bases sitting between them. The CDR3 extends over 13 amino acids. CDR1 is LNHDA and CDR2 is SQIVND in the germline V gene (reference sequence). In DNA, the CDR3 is TGTGCCAGTAGTGCCCTGGCCAACTACGAGCAGTACTTC. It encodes CASSALANYEQYF. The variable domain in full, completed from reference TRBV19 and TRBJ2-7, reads DGGITQSPKYLFRKEGQNVTLSCEQNLNHDAMYWYRQDPGQGLRLIYYSQIVNDFQKGDIAEGYSVSREKKESFPLTVTSAQKNPTAFYLCASSALANYEQYFGPGTRLTVT.

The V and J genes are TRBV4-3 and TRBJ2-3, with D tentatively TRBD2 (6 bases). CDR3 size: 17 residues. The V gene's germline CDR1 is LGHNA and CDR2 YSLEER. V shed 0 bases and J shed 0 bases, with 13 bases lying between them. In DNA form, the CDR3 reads TGCGCCAGCAGCCAAGATTCGAAAGGGACTAGCACAGATACGCAGTATTTT. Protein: CASSQDSKGTSTDTQYF.

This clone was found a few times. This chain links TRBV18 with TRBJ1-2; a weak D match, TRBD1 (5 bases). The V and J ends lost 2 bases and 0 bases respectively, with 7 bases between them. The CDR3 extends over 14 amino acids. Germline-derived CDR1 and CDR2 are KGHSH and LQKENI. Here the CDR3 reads CASSPAGTNYGYTF. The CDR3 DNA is TGTGCCAGCTCACCAGCAGGGACTAACTATGGCTACACCTTC.

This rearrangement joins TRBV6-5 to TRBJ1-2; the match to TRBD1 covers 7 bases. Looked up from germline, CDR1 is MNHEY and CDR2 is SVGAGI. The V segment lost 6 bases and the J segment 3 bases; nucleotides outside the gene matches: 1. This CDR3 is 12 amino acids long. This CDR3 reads CASRGQHYGYTF. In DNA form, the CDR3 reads TGTGCCAGCAGGGGACAGCACTATGGCTACACCTTC.

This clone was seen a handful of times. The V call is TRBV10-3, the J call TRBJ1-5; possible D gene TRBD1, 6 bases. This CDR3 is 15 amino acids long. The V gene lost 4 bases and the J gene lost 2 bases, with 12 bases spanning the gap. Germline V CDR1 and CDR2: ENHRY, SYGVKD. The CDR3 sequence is CAISGQAGGNQPQHF. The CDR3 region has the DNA TGTGCCATCAGTGGACAGGCGGGTGGCAATCAGCCCCAGCATTTT.

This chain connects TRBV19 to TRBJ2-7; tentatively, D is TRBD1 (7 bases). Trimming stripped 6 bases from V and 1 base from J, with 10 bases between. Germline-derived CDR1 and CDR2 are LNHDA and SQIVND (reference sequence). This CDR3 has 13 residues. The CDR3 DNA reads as TGTGCCAGTAGGCAGGGGGGTTCCTACGAGCAGTACTTC. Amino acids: CASRQGGSYEQYF.

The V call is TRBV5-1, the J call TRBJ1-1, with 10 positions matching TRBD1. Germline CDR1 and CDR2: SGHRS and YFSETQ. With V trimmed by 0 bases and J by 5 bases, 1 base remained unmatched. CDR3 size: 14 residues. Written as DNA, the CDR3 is TGCGCCAGCAGCTTGGGGGACAGGGGTACTGAAGCTTTCTTT. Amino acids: CASSLGDRGTEAFF.

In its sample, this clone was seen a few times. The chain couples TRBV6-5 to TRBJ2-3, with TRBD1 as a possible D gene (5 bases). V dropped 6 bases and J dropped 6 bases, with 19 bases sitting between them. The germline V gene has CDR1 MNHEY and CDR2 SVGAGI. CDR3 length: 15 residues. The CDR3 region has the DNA TGTGCCAGCAGACCCTTGTGGACAAGCTCGGATACGCAGTATTTT. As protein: CASRPLWTSSDTQYF.

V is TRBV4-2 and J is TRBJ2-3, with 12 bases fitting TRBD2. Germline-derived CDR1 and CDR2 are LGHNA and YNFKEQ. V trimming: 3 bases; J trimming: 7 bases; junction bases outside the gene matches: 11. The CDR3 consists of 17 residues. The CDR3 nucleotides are TGTGCCAGCAGCCAGATCAGGACTAGCGGGGCGGGGAATACGCAGTATTTT. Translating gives CASSQIRTSGAGNTQYF.

CDR3 coding DNA: TGTGCCAGCAGCGCCGGACAGGGGCCAACGGGAGAGACCCAGTACTTC. Protein: CASSAGQGPTGETQYF. The genes are TRBV9 and TRBJ2-5, with 9 positions matching TRBD1. Losses at the gene ends were 3 bases for V and 4 bases for J; bases not matched to a gene: 10. The CDR3 totals 16 residues. CDR1 and CDR2 (germline): SGDLS, YYNGEE.

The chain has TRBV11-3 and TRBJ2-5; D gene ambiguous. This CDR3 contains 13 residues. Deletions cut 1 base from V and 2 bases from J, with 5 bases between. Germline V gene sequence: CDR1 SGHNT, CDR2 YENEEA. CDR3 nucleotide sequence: TGTGCCAGCAGCTTAGGAGTTCAAGAGACCCAGTACTTC. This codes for CASSLGVQETQYF.

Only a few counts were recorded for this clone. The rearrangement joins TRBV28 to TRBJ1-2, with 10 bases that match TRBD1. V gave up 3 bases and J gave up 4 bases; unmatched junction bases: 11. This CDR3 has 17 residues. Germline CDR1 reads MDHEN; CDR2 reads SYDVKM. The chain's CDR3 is CASSFLETGQGIYGYTF. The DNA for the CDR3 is TGTGCCAGCAGTTTCCTTGAGACGGGACAGGGGATCTATGGCTACACCTTC.